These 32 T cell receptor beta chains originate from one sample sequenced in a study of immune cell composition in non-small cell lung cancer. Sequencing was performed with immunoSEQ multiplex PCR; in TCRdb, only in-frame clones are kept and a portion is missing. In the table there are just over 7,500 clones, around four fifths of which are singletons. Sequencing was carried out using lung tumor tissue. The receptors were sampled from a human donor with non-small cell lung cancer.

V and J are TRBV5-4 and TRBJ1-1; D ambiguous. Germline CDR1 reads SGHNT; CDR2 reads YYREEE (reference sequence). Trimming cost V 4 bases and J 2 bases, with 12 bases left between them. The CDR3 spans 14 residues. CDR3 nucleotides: TGTGCCAGCAGCCTTAGAGGCGACAACACTGAAGCTTTCTTT. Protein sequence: CASSLRGDNTEAFF.

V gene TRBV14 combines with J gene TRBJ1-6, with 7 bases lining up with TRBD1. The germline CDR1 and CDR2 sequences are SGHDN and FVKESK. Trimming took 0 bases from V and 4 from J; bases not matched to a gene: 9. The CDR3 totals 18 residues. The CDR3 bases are TGTGCCAGCAGCCAAGATAGTAAGACAGGGACATATAATTCACCCCTCCACTTT. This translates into CASSQDSKTGTYNSPLHF. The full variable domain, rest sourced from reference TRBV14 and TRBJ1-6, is EAGVTQFPSHSVIEKGQTVTLRCDPISGHDNLYWYRRVMGKEIKFLLHFVKESKQDESGMPNNRFLAERTGGTYSTLKVQPAELEDSGVYFCASSQDSKTGTYNSPLHFGNGTRLTVT.

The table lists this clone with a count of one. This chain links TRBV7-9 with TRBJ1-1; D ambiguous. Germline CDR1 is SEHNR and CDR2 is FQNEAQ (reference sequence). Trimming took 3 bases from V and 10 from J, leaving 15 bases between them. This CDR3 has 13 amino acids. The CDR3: CASSFEGRMAAFF. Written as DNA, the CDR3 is TGTGCCAGCAGCTTTGAGGGCAGAATGGCAGCTTTCTTT.

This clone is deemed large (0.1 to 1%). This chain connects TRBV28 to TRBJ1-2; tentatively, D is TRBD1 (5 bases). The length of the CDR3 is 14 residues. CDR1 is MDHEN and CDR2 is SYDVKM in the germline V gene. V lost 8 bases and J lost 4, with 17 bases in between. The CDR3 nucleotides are TGTGCCAGCGCACGGGGGACCGGAAGCTATGGCTACACCTTC. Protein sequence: CASARGTGSYGYTF.

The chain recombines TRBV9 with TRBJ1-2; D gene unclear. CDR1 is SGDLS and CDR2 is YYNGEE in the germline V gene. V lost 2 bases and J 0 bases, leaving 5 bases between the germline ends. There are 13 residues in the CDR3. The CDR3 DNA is TGTGCCAGCAGCGTCAACCCTAACTATGGCTACACCTTC. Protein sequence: CASSVNPNYGYTF.

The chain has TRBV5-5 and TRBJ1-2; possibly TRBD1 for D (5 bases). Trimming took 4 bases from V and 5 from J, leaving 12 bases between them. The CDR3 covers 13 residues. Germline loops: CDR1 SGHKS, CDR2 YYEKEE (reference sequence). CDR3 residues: CASSHPDSYGYTF. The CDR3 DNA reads TGTGCCAGCAGCCACCCAGACAGTTATGGCTACACCTTC.

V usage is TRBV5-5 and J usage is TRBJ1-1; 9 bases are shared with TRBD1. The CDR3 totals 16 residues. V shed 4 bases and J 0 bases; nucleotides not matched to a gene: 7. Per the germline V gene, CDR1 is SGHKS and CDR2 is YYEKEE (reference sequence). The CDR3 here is CASSAGTGLLNTEAFF. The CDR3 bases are TGTGCCAGCAGCGCCGGGACAGGGCTATTGAACACTGAAGCTTTCTTT.

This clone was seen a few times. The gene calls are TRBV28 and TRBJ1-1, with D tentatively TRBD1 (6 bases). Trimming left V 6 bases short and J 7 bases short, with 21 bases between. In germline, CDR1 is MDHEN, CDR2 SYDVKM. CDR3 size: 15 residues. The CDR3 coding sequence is TGTGCCAGCAGACCTCCCCTAACAGGGAGGGGTGAAGCTTTCTTT. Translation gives CASRPPLTGRGEAFF.

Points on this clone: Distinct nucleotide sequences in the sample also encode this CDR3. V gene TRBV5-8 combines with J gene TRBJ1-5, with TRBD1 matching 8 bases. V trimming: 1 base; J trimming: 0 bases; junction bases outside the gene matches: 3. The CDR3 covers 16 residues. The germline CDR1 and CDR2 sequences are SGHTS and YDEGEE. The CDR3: CASSLRQGYSNQPQHF. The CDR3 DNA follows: TGTGCCAGCAGCTTGAGACAGGGGTATAGCAATCAGCCCCAGCATTTT.

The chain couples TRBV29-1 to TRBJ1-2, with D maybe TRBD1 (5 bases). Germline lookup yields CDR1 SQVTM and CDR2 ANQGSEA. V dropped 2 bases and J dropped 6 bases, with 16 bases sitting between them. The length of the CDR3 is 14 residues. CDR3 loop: CSVESRTMGNGYTF. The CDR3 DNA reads TGCAGCGTTGAATCCCGGACAATGGGAAATGGCTACACCTTC.

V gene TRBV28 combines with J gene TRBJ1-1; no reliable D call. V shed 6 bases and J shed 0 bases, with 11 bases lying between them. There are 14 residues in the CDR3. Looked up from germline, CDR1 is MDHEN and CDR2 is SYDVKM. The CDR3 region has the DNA TGTGCCAGCAGCCTTCAACCAATGAACACTGAAGCTTTCTTT. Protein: CASSLQPMNTEAFF.

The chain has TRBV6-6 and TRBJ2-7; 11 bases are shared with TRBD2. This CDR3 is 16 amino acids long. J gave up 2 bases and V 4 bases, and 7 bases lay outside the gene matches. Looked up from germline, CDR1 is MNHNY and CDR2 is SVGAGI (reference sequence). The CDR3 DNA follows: TGTGCCAGCAGTTCGGCCCTAGCGGGGGGTCCCTACGAGCAGTACTTC. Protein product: CASSSALAGGPYEQYF.

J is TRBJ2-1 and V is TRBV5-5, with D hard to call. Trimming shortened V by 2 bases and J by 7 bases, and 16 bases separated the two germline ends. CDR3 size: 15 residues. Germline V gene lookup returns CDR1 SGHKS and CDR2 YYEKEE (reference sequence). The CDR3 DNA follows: TGTGCCAGCAGCTTAACACTCTCTTTCGAGAATGAGCAGTTCTTC. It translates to CASSLTLSFENEQFF.

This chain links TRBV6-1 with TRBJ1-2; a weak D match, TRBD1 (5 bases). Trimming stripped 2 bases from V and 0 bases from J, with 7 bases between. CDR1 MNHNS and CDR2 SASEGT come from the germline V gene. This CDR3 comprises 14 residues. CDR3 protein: CASSEWGANYGYTF. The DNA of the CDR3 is TGTGCCAGCAGTGAATGGGGGGCTAACTATGGCTACACCTTC.

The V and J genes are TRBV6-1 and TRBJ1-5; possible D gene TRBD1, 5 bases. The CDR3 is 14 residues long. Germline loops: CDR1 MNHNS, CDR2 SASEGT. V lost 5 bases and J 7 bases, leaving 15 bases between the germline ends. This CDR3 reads CASSMDTADQPQHF. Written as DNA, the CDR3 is TGTGCCAGCAGTATGGACACGGCCGACCAGCCCCAGCATTTT.

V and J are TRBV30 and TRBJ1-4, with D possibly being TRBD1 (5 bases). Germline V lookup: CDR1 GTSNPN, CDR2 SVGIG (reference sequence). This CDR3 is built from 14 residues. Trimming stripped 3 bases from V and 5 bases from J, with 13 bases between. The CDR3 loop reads CAWRVRGFNEKLFF. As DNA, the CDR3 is TGTGCCTGGAGGGTCCGGGGCTTCAATGAAAAACTGTTTTTT.

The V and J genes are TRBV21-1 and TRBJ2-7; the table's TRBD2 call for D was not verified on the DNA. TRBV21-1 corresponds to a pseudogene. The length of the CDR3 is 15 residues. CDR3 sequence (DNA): TGTGCCAGCAGCCCCCCTCGAGGCCCCGCCTACGAGCAGTACTTC. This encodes CASSPPRGPAYEQYF.

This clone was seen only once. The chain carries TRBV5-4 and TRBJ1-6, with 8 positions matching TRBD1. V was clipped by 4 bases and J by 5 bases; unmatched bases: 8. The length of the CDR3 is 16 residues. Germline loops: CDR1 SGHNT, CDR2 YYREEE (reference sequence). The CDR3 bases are TGTGCCAGCAGCCCTGGCGGGGGACAGGATAATTCACCCCTCCACTTT. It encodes CASSPGGGQDNSPLHF. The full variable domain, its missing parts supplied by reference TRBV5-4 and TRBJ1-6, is ETGVTQSPTHLIKTRGQQVTLRCSSQSGHNTVSWYQQALGQGPQFIFQYYREEENGRGNFPPRFSGLQFPNYSSELNVNALELDDSALYLCASSPGGGQDNSPLHFGNGTRLTVT.

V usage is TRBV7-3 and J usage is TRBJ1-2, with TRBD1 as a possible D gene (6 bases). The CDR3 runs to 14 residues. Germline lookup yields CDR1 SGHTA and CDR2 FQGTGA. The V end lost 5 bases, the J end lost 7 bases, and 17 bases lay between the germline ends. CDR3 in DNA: TGTGCCAGCAGCAAACAGGGAGGGCAGTTTGGCTACACCTTC. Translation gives CASSKQGGQFGYTF.

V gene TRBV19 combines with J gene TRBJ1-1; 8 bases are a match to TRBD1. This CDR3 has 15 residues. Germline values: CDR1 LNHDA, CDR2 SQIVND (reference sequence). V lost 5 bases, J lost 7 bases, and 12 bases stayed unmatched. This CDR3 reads CASSFLPGQEFEAFF. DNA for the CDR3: TGTGCCAGTAGTTTCCTTCCGGGACAGGAGTTTGAAGCTTTCTTT. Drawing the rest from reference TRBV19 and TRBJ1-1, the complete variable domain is DGGITQSPKYLFRKEGQNVTLSCEQNLNHDAMYWYRQDPGQGLRLIYYSQIVNDFQKGDIAEGYSVSREKKESFPLTVTSAQKNPTAFYLCASSFLPGQEFEAFFGQGTRLTVV.

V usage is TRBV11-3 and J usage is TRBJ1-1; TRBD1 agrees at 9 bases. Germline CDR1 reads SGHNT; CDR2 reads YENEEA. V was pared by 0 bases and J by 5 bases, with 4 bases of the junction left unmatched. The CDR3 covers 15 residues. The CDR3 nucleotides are TGTGCCAGCAGCTTAGACGGGACAGGGTTTACTGAAGCTTTCTTT. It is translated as CASSLDGTGFTEAFF.

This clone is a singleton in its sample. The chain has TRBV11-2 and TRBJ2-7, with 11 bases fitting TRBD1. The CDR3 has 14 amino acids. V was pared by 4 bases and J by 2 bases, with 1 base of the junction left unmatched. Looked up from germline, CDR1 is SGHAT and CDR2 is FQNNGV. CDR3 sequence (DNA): TGTGCCAGCAGCTGGGGACAGGGGGCCTACGAGCAGTACTTC. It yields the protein CASSWGQGAYEQYF.

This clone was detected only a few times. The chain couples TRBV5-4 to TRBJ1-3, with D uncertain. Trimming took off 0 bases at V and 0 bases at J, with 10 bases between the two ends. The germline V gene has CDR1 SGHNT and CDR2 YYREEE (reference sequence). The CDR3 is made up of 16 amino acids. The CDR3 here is CASSLDGSHSGNTIYF. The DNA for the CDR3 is TGTGCCAGCAGCTTGGATGGCAGCCACTCTGGAAACACCATATATTTT.

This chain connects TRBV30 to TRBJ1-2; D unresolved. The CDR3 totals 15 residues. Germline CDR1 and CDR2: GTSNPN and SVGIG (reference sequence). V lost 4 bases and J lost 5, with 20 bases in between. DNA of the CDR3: TGTGCCTGGACAAGTGACGACCGTGGCCCATATGGCTACACCTTC. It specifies CAWTSDDRGPYGYTF.

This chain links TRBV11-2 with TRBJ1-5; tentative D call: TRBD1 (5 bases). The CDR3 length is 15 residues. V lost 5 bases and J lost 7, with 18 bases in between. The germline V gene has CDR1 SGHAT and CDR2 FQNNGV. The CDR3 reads CASSPAQGVGQPQHF. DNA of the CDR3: TGTGCCAGCAGCCCAGCCCAGGGAGTCGGGCAGCCCCAGCATTTT.

CDR3 nucleotides: TGCGCCAGCAGCTCCCTGGGAGGGAATCAGCCCCAGCATTTT. This translates into CASSSLGGNQPQHF. The rearrangement uses TRBV5-1 and TRBJ1-5; no clear D gene. CDR1 is SGHRS and CDR2 is YFSETQ in the germline V gene. V gave up 3 bases and J gave up 4 bases, with 11 bases separating them. The CDR3 contains 14 residues.

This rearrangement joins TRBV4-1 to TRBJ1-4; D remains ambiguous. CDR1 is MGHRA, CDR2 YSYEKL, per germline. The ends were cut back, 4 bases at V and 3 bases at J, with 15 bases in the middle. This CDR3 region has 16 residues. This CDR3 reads CASSPSGLGPNEKLFF. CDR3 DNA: TGCGCCAGCAGCCCCTCCGGGCTGGGTCCTAATGAAAAACTGTTTTTT.

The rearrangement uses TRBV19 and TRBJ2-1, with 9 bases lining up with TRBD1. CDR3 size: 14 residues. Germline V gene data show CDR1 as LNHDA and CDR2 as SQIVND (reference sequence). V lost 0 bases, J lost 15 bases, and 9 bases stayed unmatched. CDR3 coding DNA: TGTGCCAGTAGTATAGACCGAGCCCGGGACAGGGTGTTCTTC. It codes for CASSIDRARDRVFF. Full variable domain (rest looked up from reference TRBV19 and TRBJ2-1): DGGITQSPKYLFRKEGQNVTLSCEQNLNHDAMYWYRQDPGQGLRLIYYSQIVNDFQKGDIAEGYSVSREKKESFPLTVTSAQKNPTAFYLCASSIDRARDRVFFGPGTRLTVL.

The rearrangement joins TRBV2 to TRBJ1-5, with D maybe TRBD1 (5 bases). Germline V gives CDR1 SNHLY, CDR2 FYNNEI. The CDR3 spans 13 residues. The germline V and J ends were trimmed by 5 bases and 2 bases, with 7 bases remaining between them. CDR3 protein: CASSRGGNQPQHF. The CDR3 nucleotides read TGTGCCAGCAGTAGGGGTGGCAATCAGCCCCAGCATTTT. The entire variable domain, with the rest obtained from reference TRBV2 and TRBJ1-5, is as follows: EPEVTQTPSHQVTQMGQEVILRCVPISNHLYFYWYRQILGQKVEFLVSFYNNEISEKSEIFDDQFSVERPDGSNFTLKIRSTKLEDSAMYFCASSRGGNQPQHFGDGTRLSIL.

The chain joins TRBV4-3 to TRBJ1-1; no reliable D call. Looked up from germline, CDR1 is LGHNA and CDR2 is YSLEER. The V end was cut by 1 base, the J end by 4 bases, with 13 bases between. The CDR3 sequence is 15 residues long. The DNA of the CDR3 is TGCGCCAGCAGCCAAGCAACCCGGACGGCCACTGAAGCTTTCTTT. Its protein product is CASSQATRTATEAFF.

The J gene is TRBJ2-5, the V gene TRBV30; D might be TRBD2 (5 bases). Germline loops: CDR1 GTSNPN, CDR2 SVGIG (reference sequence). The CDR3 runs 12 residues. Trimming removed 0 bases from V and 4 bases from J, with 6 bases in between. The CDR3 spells CAWSVRVETQYF. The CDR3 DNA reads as TGTGCCTGGAGTGTGAGGGTAGAGACCCAGTACTTC.

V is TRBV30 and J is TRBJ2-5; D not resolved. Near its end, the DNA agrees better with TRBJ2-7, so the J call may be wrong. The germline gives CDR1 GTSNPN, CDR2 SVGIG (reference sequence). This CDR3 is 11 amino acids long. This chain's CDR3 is CAWSATYEQYF. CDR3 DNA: TGTGCCTGGAGTGCTACCTACGAGCAGTACTTC.